The 6 T cell receptor beta chains below come from one sample, sequenced in a study of T-cell memory formation after mild COVID-19. In TCRdb, the 5' RACE reads were re-called with MiXCR into one record per CDR3 protein. The sample yields about 540,000 distinct CDR3 sequences, around 20% seen once. Specimen: PBMCs or a T cell subset sorted from them (not recorded which). These receptor sequences come from an adult woman who had mild COVID-19 (a few samples of this study predate the infection). Cell type and time point are not known.

The rearrangement uses TRBV24-1 and TRBJ2-3; perhaps TRBD2 as D (5 bases). Germline lookup yields CDR1 KGHDR and CDR2 SFDVKD. This CDR3 has 16 amino acids. Trimming took 3 bases from V and 0 from J, leaving 12 bases between them. The CDR3 sequence is CATSDTMTTSTDTQYF. CDR3 bases: TGTGCCACCAGTGATACCATGACTACTAGCACAGATACGCAGTATTTT.

In this sample, this clonotype turned up a few times. The V gene is TRBV20-1, the J gene TRBJ2-3; 7 bases are a match to TRBD2. Trimming took 3 bases from V and 0 from J; bases not matched to a gene: 0. Germline lookup yields CDR1 DFQATT and CDR2 SNEGSKA (reference sequence). The CDR3 is 13 residues long. CDR3 coding DNA: TGCAGTGCTAGCGGGAGGAGCACAGATACGCAGTATTTT. Protein: CSASGRSTDTQYF.

This clonotype was counted only a few times. The V call is TRBV5-1, the J call TRBJ2-3; 9 nucleotides match TRBD2. Germline CDR1 SGHRS, CDR2 YFSETQ. V lost 2 bases to trimming and J lost 2 bases; unmatched junction nucleotides: 3. The CDR3 has 15 amino acids. CDR3 DNA: TGCGCCAGCAGCTTCCTAGCGGGAATCACAGATACGCAGTATTTT. This sequence encodes CASSFLAGITDTQYF. Full variable domain (outside the CDR3, taken from reference TRBV5-1 and TRBJ2-3): KAGVTQTPRYLIKTRGQQVTLSCSPISGHRSVSWYQQTPGQGLQFLFEYFSETQRNKGNFPGRFSGRQFSNSRSEMNVSTLELGDSALYLCASSFLAGITDTQYFGPGTRLTVL.

This clonotype was seen only once. The chain employs TRBV11-3 and TRBJ2-7, with D unresolved. The CDR3 is made up of 13 amino acids. V was clipped by 8 bases and J by 0 bases, with 11 bases between them. Germline lookup yields CDR1 SGHNT and CDR2 YENEEA. The CDR3 sequence is CASRLPFSYEQYF. CDR3 nucleotide sequence: TGTGCCAGCCGATTACCATTCTCCTACGAGCAGTACTTC.

This clonotype has more than one count but fewer than ten. The chain employs TRBV4-3 and TRBJ2-7, with 8 positions matching TRBD2. This CDR3 has 14 residues. Per the germline V gene, CDR1 is LGHNA and CDR2 is YSLEER. V shed 1 base and J 5 bases; nucleotides not matched to a gene: 4. The CDR3 sequence is CASSQGTSLDEQYF. Here the CDR3 DNA reads TGCGCCAGCAGCCAAGGGACTAGCCTGGACGAGCAGTACTTC.

This clonotype was seen just once. Given a much more abundant clone one base away, this may be a read error. The CDR3 DNA reads TGTGCCACCAGTTCAGACAGGGGAGCCGGGGAGCTGTCTTTT. It specifies CATSSDRGAGELSF. The V call is TRBV24-1, the J call TRBJ2-2, with 8 nucleotides matching TRBD1. Per the germline V gene, CDR1 is KGHDR and CDR2 is SFDVKD. This CDR3 spans 14 amino acids.